One TCR beta chain is described in this entry. Its specificity is unknown. This specimen comes from a study of OX40 agonist ivuxolimab in advanced cancers. Study background: Patients in dose escalation had liver, melanoma, kidney or head and neck cancers. Males comprised approximately 84% of the group, whose mean age was approximately 60 years (range 23 to 79). The study's findings and limits: At 0.1 to 3.0 mg/kg, clonal expansion of CD4+ and CD8+ blood T cells had occurred by week 6. Among T cells, CD8+ cells averaged more expanded clones than CD4+ cells.

The CDR3 sequence is 16 residues long. Unmatched junction bases numbered 5, after V lost 0 bases and J lost 4 bases. In germline, CDR1 is SGDLS, CDR2 YYNGEE. Data came from immunoSEQ multiplex PCR; TCRdb stores just in-frame clones and leaves some out. The table lists approximately 70,000 clones, approximately 87% of them singletons, with approximately 6.1% in the top ten. V usage is TRBV9 and J usage is TRBJ2-1, with 9 positions matching TRBD1. The source of this sequence is an adult with an advanced solid tumor such as melanoma, head and neck, liver or kidney cancer. This specimen was CD4+ or CD8+ T cells sorted from blood, taken in a trial of the OX40 agonist ivuxolimab. CDR3 region: CASSVEGQGGYNEQFF. In DNA, the CDR3 is TGTGCCAGCAGCGTAGAGGGACAGGGAGGGTACAATGAGCAGTTCTTC. The variable domain in full, completed from reference TRBV9 and TRBJ2-1, reads DSGVTQTPKHLITATGQRVTLRCSPRSGDLSVYWYQQSLDQGLQFLIQYYNGEERAKGNILERFSAQQFPDLHSELNLSSLELGDSALYFCASSVEGQGGYNEQFFGPGTRLTVL.